This TCR beta chain was sequenced for a study of CD8 T cells in Susac syndrome. The CDR3 length is 15 residues. Germline assignment: CDR1 SGHTS and CDR2 YDEGEE. Deletions cut 2 bases from V and 6 bases from J, with 12 bases between. Random-hexamer reverse transcription was applied to roughly 0.45 to 1 ug RNA. A single record per CDR3 protein comes from TCRdb applying MiXCR to the immunoSEQ multiplex PCR reads. This table holds roughly 110,000 distinct CDR3 sequences, about nine tenths found once. Sequencing of TCR beta drew on CD8+ and CD4+ T cells from blood. TEMRA cells underwent FACS enrichment and CD8+ and CD4+ T cells underwent negative isolation.

The receptor comes from a human donor in good health. What was sequenced was CD4+ T cells from PBMCs. The chain couples TRBV5-8 to TRBJ1-6; tentative D call: TRBD1 (6 bases). The CDR3 nucleotides are TGTGCCAGCAGCTTTGTCCAGGGGTCTAATTCACCCCTCCACTTT. Translating gives CASSFVQGSNSPLHF.